This passage covers 5 T cell receptor beta chains from one sample sequenced in a study of blood T cell repertoires in COVID-19. Repertoires were generated with immunoSEQ multiplex PCR, while TCRdb's copy carries only in-frame clones and drops some. The data show just under 350,000 clones, more than 75% seen once. What was sequenced was peripheral blood. These receptors originate from a woman aged 45-65 years with COVID-19, enrolled during active disease.

The J gene is TRBJ2-1, the V gene TRBV2, with 8 nucleotides matching TRBD2. Trimming cost V 8 bases and J 9 bases; bases outside gene matches: 9. The germline gives CDR1 SNHLY, CDR2 FYNNEI. There are 13 residues in the CDR3. CDR3 in amino acids: CASERAGVTEQFF. CDR3 bases: TGTGCCAGCGAGAGAGCGGGAGTGACTGAGCAGTTCTTC. Looking up the rest from reference TRBV2 and TRBJ2-1 gives the full variable domain: EPEVTQTPSHQVTQMGQEVILRCVPISNHLYFYWYRQILGQKVEFLVSFYNNEISEKSEIFDDQFSVERPDGSNFTLKIRSTKLEDSAMYFCASERAGVTEQFFGPGTRLTVL.

The chain combines TRBV7-9 with TRBJ2-1, with D unresolved. The germline gives CDR1 SEHNR, CDR2 FQNEAQ (reference sequence). V was shortened by 5 bases and J by 0 bases, with 11 bases between the two germline ends. This CDR3 contains 15 residues. This CDR3 reads CASSPSERSYNEQFF. The CDR3 DNA reads TGTGCCAGCAGCCCGTCGGAGCGCTCCTACAATGAGCAGTTCTTC.

This chain links TRBV3-1 (or the pseudogene TRBV3-2) with TRBJ2-7, with 7 bases identical to TRBD2. V shed 0 bases, J shed 4 bases, and the junction held 9 bases outside the gene matches. The CDR3 consists of 16 residues. From germline, CDR1 is LGHDT and CDR2 YNNKEL (reference sequence). The CDR3 is CASSQEELAAIYEQYF. CDR3 nucleotides: TGTGCCAGCAGCCAAGAGGAGCTAGCGGCGATTTACGAGCAGTACTTC.

V and J are TRBV19 and TRBJ1-1; 7 bases agree with TRBD1. Germline V lookup: CDR1 LNHDA, CDR2 SQIVND (reference sequence). CDR3 size: 14 residues. V lost 5 bases to trimming and J lost 3 bases; unmatched junction nucleotides: 6. The CDR3 loop reads CASSDRVPDTEAFF. The DNA of the CDR3 is TGTGCCAGTAGTGACAGGGTCCCCGACACTGAAGCTTTCTTT.

This clone has only a few counts. This sequence joins TRBV19 and TRBJ1-1; D is unresolved. CDR1 is LNHDA, CDR2 SQIVND, per germline (reference sequence). The CDR3 runs 15 residues. Trimming removed 7 bases at V and 0 bases at J, with 15 bases between. CDR3 coding DNA: TGTGCCAGTAACGTGCGACAAAATATGAACACTGAAGCTTTCTTT. Its protein is CASNVRQNMNTEAFF. The full variable domain, completed using reference TRBV19 and TRBJ1-1, is DGGITQSPKYLFRKEGQNVTLSCEQNLNHDAMYWYRQDPGQGLRLIYYSQIVNDFQKGDIAEGYSVSREKKESFPLTVTSAQKNPTAFYLCASNVRQNMNTEAFFGQGTRLTVV.